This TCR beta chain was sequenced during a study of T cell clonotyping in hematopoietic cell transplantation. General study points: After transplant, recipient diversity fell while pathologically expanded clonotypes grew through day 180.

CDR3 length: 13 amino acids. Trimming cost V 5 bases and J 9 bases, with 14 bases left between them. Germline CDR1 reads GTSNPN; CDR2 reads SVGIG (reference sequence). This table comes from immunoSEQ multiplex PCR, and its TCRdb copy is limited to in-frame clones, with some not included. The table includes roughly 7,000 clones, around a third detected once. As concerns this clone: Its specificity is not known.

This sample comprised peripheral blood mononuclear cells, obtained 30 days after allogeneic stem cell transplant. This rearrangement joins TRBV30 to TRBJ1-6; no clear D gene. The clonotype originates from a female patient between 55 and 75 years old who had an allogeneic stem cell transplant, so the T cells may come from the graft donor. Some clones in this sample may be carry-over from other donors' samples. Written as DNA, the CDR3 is TGTGCCTGGGACATGAAGGGAGGTTCACCCCTCCACTTT. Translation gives CAWDMKGGSPLHF. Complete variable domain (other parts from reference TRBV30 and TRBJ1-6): SQTIHQWPATLVQPVGSPLSLECTVEGTSNPNLYWYRQAAGRGLQLLFYSVGIGQISSEVPQNLSASRPQDRQFILSSKKLLLSDSGFYLCAWDMKGGSPLHFGNGTRLTVT.